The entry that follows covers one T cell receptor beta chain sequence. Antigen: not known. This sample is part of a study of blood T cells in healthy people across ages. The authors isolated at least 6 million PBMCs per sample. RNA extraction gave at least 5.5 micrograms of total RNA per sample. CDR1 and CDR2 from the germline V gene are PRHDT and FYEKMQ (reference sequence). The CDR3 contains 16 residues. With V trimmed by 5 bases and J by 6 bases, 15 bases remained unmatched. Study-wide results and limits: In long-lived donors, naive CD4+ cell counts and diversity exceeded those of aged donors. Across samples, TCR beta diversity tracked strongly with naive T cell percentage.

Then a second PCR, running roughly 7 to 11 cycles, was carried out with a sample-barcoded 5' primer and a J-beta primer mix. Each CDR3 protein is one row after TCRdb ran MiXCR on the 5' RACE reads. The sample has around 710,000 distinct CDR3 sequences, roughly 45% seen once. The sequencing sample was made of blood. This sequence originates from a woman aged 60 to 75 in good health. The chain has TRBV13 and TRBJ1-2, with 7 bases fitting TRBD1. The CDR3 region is CASSQRDSRLTDGYTF. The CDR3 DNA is TGTGCCAGCAGCCAACGGGACAGTCGACTTACGGATGGCTACACCTTC.